This T cell receptor beta chain is from a study of T cells expressing NK-cell markers. Study conclusions and caveats: In a handful of donors, dominant clonotypes made up about 25-60.1% of CD3+CD56-NKG2C+ cells.

To note about this clonotype: The antigen is not known.

Each CDR3 protein gets one entry in TCRdb, which reprocessed the 5' RACE reads and gives no DNA. This table holds about 460,000 distinct CDR3 sequences. CDR1 LGHDT and CDR2 YNNKEL come from the germline V gene (reference sequence). CDR3 length equals 15 residues. The chain employs TRBV3-1 and TRBJ2-5; the D call of TRBD2 rests on TCRdb alone, since no DNA is present to check it. Sequencing was performed on blood T cells: a sorted CD56 or NKG2C T cell subset, CD4+ or CD8+ T cells, or bulk PBMC T cells (not recorded which). The clonotype comes from a woman aged 45-60 years in good health. The CDR3 loop reads CASSQVISGRETQYF.